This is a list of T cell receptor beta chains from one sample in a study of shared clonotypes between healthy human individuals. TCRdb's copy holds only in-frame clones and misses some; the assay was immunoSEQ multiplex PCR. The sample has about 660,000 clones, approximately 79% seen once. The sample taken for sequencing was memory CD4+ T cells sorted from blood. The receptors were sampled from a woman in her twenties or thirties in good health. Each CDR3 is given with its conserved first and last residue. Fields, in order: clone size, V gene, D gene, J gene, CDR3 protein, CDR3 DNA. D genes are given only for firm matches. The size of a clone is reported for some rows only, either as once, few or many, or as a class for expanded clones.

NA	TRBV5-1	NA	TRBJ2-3	CASRLQPSSTDTQYF	TGCGCCAGCAGGCTACAGCCGTCTAGCACAGATACGCAGTATTTT
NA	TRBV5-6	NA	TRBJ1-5	CASSFFRGNQPQHF	TGTGCCAGCAGCTTCTTCCGGGGGAACCAGCCCCAGCATTTT
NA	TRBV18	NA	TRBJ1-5	CASSPTGPHQPQHF	TGTGCCAGCTCTCCGACAGGTCCCCATCAGCCCCAGCATTTT
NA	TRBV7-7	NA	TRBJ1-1	CASSLNTNTEAFF	TGTGCCAGCAGCTTAAATACGAACACTGAAGCTTTCTTT
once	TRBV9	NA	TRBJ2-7	CASSVFRAGSSYEQYF	TGTGCCAGCAGCGTATTTAGGGCGGGCAGCTCCTACGAGCAGTACTTC
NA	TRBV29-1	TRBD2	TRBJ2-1	CSVEGTSGSVNEQFF	TGCAGCGTTGAGGGGACTAGCGGGAGTGTGAATGAGCAGTTCTTC
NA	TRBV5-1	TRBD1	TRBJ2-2	CASSLGQGANTGELFF	TGCGCCAGCAGCTTGGGACAGGGGGCGAACACCGGGGAGCTGTTTTTT
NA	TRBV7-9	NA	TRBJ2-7	CASSLGGAVSEQYF	TGTGCCAGCAGCTTAGGTGGCGCCGTGAGCGAGCAGTACTTC
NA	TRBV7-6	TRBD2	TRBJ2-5	CASSLTWTSGETQYF	TGTGCCAGCAGCTTGACCTGGACTAGCGGAGAGACCCAGTACTTC
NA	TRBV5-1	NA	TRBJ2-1	CASSRSRVGGNNEQFF	TGCGCCAGCAGCCGGAGCAGGGTCGGGGGCAACAATGAGCAGTTCTTC
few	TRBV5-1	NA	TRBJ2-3	CASVGLGDTQYF	TGCGCCAGCGTGGGGTTGGGAGATACGCAGTATTTT
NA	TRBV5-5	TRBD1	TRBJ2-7	CASSRGQGAYEQYF	TGTGCCAGCAGCCGGGGACAGGGTGCCTACGAGCAGTACTTC
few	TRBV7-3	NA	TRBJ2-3	CASSLSSTSTDTQYF	TGTGCCAGCAGCTTAAGCTCGACTAGCACAGATACGCAGTATTTT
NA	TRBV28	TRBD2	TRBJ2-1	CASSLYGGRTYNEQFF	TGTGCCAGCAGTTTATATGGCGGGAGGACCTACAATGAGCAGTTCTTC
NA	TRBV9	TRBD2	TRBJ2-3	CASSVAASGGDTQYF	TGTGCCAGCAGCGTAGCGGCTAGCGGGGGAGATACGCAGTATTTT
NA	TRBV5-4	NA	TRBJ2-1	CASSSDIPSHNEQFF	TGTGCCAGCAGCTCCGACATCCCGAGCCACAATGAGCAGTTCTTC
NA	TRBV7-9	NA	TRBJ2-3	CASSSYETSTDTQYF	TGTGCCAGCAGCTCCTACGAGACCAGCACAGATACGCAGTATTTT
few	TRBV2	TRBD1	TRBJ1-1	CARMGQLNTEAFF	TGTGCCAGGATGGGACAGCTAAACACTGAAGCTTTCTTT
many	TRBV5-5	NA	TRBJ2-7	CASSLAWGEQYF	TGTGCCAGCAGCTTGGCCTGGGGGGAGCAGTACTTC
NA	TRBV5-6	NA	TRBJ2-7	CASSRQSGFLHEQYF	TGTGCCAGCAGCCGGCAGTCTGGGTTTCTCCACGAGCAGTACTTC
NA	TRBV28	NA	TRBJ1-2	CASSLAGSGSDGYTF	TGTGCCAGCAGTTTAGCCGGGAGTGGATCCGATGGCTACACCTTC
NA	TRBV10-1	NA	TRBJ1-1	CASSRDPGAEAFF	TGCGCCAGCAGCCGGGACCCCGGGGCTGAAGCTTTCTTT
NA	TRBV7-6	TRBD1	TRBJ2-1	CASSDPGGYNEQFF	TGTGCCAGCAGCGACCCAGGGGGCTATAATGAGCAGTTCTTC
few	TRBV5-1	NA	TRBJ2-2	CASSLREDTGELFF	TGCGCCAGCAGCTTGAGGGAGGACACCGGGGAGCTGTTTTTT
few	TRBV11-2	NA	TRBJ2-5	CASSPGLLQETQYF	TGTGCCAGCAGCCCCGGACTCCTTCAAGAGACCCAGTACTTC
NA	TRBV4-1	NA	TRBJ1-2	CASSDQVQSYGYTF	TGCGCCAGCAGCGATCAGGTACAGTCCTATGGCTACACCTTC
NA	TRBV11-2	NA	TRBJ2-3	CASSSTRGVTDTQYF	TGTGCCAGCAGCTCAACCAGGGGCGTCACAGATACGCAGTATTTT
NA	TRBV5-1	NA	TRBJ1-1	CASSSAYRGTGTEAFF	TGCGCCAGCAGCTCCGCATATAGAGGTACCGGGACTGAAGCTTTCTTT
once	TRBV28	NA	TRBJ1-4	CASSTRWSENEKLFF	TGTGCCAGCAGTACCCGGTGGTCGGAGAATGAAAAACTGTTTTTT
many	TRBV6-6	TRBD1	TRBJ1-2	CASSRDREFGGYTF	TGTGCCAGCAGCAGGGACAGGGAATTTGGTGGCTACACCTTC
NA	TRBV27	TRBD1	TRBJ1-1	CASRLIVQGKRTEAFF	TGTGCCAGCAGGCTGATCGTACAGGGGAAGCGCACTGAAGCTTTCTTT
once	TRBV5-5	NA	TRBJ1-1	CASSLGTTDHTEAFF	TGTGCCAGCAGCTTGGGTACGACAGACCACACTGAAGCTTTCTTT
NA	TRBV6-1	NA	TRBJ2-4	CASSETGTAKKNIQYF	TGTGCCAGCAGCGAAACGGGGACGGCAAAGAAAAACATTCAGTACTTC
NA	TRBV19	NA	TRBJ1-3	CASSMRDTHSGNTIYF	TGTGCCAGTAGTATGCGCGACACTCACTCTGGAAACACCATATATTTT
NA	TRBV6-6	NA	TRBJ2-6	CASSYGTVSGANVLTF	TGTGCCAGCAGTTACGGGACGGTTTCAGGGGCCAACGTCCTGACTTTC
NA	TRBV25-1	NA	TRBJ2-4	CASSGLPGQGISIQYF	TGTGCCAGCAGTGGTCTGCCCGGGCAGGGAATAAGCATTCAGTACTTC
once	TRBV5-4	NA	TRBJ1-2	CASRGVGEGWYGYTF	TGTGCCAGCAGGGGAGTGGGGGAGGGCTGGTATGGCTACACCTTC
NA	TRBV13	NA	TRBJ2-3	CASSLGEGRQTDTQYF	TGTGCCAGCAGCTTAGGTGAGGGGCGGCAAACAGATACGCAGTATTTT
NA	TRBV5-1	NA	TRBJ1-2	CASSLVQESYGYTF	TGCGCCAGCAGCTTGGTCCAGGAATCCTATGGCTACACCTTC
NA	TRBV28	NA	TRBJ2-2	CASSLLADNTGELFF	TGTGCCAGCAGTTTACTAGCAGATAACACCGGGGAGCTGTTTTTT
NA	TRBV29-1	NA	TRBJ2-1	CSAPRRGGGYNEQFF	TGCAGCGCCCCACGTCGGGGCGGAGGGTACAATGAGCAGTTCTTC
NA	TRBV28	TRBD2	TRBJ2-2	CASSLSLAGPGELFF	TGTGCCAGCAGTTTATCTCTAGCGGGACCCGGGGAGCTGTTTTTT
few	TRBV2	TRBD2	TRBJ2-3	CASRKLAGAPDTQYF	TGTGCCAGCAGGAAACTAGCGGGAGCCCCAGATACGCAGTATTTT
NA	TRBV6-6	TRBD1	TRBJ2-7	CASRPGQPYEQYF	TGTGCCAGCAGGCCGGGACAGCCTTACGAGCAGTACTTC
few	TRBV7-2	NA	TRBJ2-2	CASSLATNTGELFF	TGTGCCAGCAGCTTAGCTACGAACACCGGGGAGCTGTTTTTT
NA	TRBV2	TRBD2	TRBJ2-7	CASKKREIEEQYF	TGTGCCAGCAAAAAGCGGGAGATCGAAGAGCAGTACTTC
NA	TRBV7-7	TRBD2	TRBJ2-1	CASSLRLAGENNEQFF	TGTGCCAGCAGCCTCCGACTAGCGGGAGAGAACAATGAGCAGTTCTTC
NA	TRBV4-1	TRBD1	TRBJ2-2	CASSHRTGRTGELFF	TGCGCCAGCAGCCATCGGACAGGGCGGACCGGGGAGCTGTTTTTT
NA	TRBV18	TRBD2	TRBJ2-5	CASSPGGSSRETQYF	TGTGCCAGCTCACCGGGCGGGAGTTCTAGAGAGACCCAGTACTTC
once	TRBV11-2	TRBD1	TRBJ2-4	CASSLDGTGAHIQYF	TGTGCCAGCAGCTTAGATGGGACAGGGGCCCACATTCAGTACTTC
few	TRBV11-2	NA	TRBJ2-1	CASSRRDQGGNEQFF	TGTGCCAGCAGCCGCCGGGACCAAGGGGGCAATGAGCAGTTCTTC